One sample yielded the 12 T cell receptor beta chains listed below, sequenced in a study of OX40 agonist ivuxolimab in advanced cancers. Library prep was done by the immunoSEQ multiplex PCR assay. TCRdb took this table from immuneACCESS and kept in-frame rearrangements with V and J called. Such tables lack part of the clones; where checked against another copy, unresolved V genes explain under half of the gap, and the rest is unexplained. The sample has 60,000 to 80,000 clones on record, around 90% of them singletons. The ten top clones hold 0.44% of the sample. The sequenced sample was CD4+ or CD8+ T cells sorted from blood, obtained in a trial of the OX40 agonist ivuxolimab. Receptor source: an adult with an advanced solid tumor such as melanoma, head and neck, liver or kidney cancer.

V gene TRBV6-5 combines with J gene TRBJ1-5, with a weak D call TRBD1 (6 bases). Trimming stripped 6 bases from V and 4 bases from J, with 13 bases between. The CDR3 has 14 amino acids. CDR1 is MNHEY, CDR2 SVGAGI, per germline. The CDR3 DNA sequence: TGTGCCAGCAGACAAAGAGGGGGGAATCAGCCCCAGCATTTT. Protein product: CASRQRGGNQPQHF.

This chain links TRBV7-2 with TRBJ1-2; D is possibly TRBD1 (6 bases). Trimming took off 5 bases at V and 12 bases at J, with 16 bases between the two ends. The CDR3 contains 12 residues. Germline assignment: CDR1 SGHTA and CDR2 FQGNSA. The CDR3, as DNA: TGTGCCAGCAGCCGCCAGCAGGGGTTAAACACCTTC. It codes for CASSRQQGLNTF. Complete variable domain (other parts from reference TRBV7-2 and TRBJ1-2): GAGVSQSPSNKVTEKGKDVELRCDPISGHTALYWYRQSLGQGLEFLIYFQGNSAPDKSGLPSDRFSAERTGGSVSTLTIQRTQQEDSAVYLCASSRQQGLNTFGSGTRLTVV.

This clone has only a few counts. The V and J genes are TRBV4-1 and TRBJ1-4; a possible D gene is TRBD1 (6 bases). Trimming shortened V by 5 bases and J by 2 bases, and 12 bases separated the two germline ends. This CDR3 region has 15 residues. Per the germline V gene, CDR1 is MGHRA and CDR2 is YSYEKL. The CDR3 nucleotides read TGCGCCAGCAGCACCAGGGGTAGCACTAATGAAAAACTGTTTTTT. Translation gives CASSTRGSTNEKLFF.

V gene TRBV27 combines with J gene TRBJ1-1; unclear D gene. V lost 7 bases, J lost 0 bases, and 15 bases lay in between. The V gene's germline CDR1 is MNHEY and CDR2 SMNVEV (reference sequence). This CDR3 spans 15 amino acids. The CDR3, as DNA: TGTGCCAGCACCCTAAGAGGGAGCATGAACACTGAAGCTTTCTTT. It is translated as CASTLRGSMNTEAFF.

This sequence joins TRBV4-3 and TRBJ2-7; perhaps TRBD1 as D (6 bases). Between the trimmed V and J ends, which lost 1 base and 3 bases, there was a span of 10 bases. The CDR3 is 14 residues long. Germline V gene data show CDR1 as LGHNA and CDR2 as YSLEER. CDR3 coding DNA: TGCGCCAGCAGCCAAGCACGAGGGGGCTACGAGCAGTACTTC. Translation gives CASSQARGGYEQYF.

The chain is built from TRBV10-2 and TRBJ1-5; D is unresolved. Trimming removed 7 bases from V and 2 bases from J, with 6 bases in between. Germline V CDR1 and CDR2: WSHSY, SAAADI. The CDR3 sequence is 12 residues long. The CDR3 sequence: CASKNGNQPQHF. Written as DNA, the CDR3 is TGCGCCAGCAAAAATGGCAATCAGCCCCAGCATTTT.

The chain recombines TRBV27 with TRBJ2-7; perhaps TRBD2 as D (6 bases). Trimming took 5 bases from V and 4 from J, leaving 27 bases between them. CDR3 size: 18 residues. Per the germline V gene, CDR1 is MNHEY and CDR2 is SMNVEV (reference sequence). CDR3 region: CASSLSPSAYPDPYEQYF. The CDR3 coding sequence is TGTGCCAGCAGTCTCTCCCCTAGCGCCTACCCGGATCCTTACGAGCAGTACTTC.

CDR3 sequence (DNA): TGTGCCAGTAGTATCACCGGGACAGGGTCCTACGAGCAGTACTTC. Encoded protein: CASSITGTGSYEQYF. This chain uses TRBV19 with TRBJ2-7, with 9 positions matching TRBD1. The CDR3 extends over 15 amino acids. V was pared by 3 bases and J by 1 base, with 4 bases of the junction left unmatched. The germline CDR1 and CDR2 sequences are LNHDA and SQIVND (reference sequence). Together with reference TRBV19 and TRBJ2-7, the CDR3 gives the full variable domain: DGGITQSPKYLFRKEGQNVTLSCEQNLNHDAMYWYRQDPGQGLRLIYYSQIVNDFQKGDIAEGYSVSREKKESFPLTVTSAQKNPTAFYLCASSITGTGSYEQYFGPGTRLTVT.

This chain joins TRBV19 and TRBJ1-5, with D tentatively TRBD1 (6 bases). Germline CDR1 LNHDA, CDR2 SQIVND (reference sequence). The CDR3 totals 17 residues. V gave up 9 bases and J gave up 0 bases, with 21 bases separating them. The CDR3 sequence is CASDTGLAINSNQPQHF. DNA of the CDR3: TGTGCCAGCGATACAGGGCTGGCTATTAATAGCAATCAGCCCCAGCATTTT.

The rearrangement uses TRBV9 and TRBJ1-4, with D unresolved. CDR3 size: 15 residues. CDR1 is SGDLS and CDR2 is YYNGEE in the germline V gene. The germline V and J ends were trimmed by 3 bases and 3 bases, with 12 bases remaining between them. CDR3 coding DNA: TGTGCCAGCAGCGCCGAGATCGAGGCTAATGAAAAACTGTTTTTT. Translating it yields CASSAEIEANEKLFF.

The gene calls are TRBV30 and TRBJ1-2, with a weak D call TRBD1 (5 bases). Trimming removed 4 bases from V and 8 bases from J, with 14 bases in between. CDR3 length: 12 amino acids. Germline V gene data show CDR1 as GTSNPN and CDR2 as SVGIG (reference sequence). The CDR3 bases are TGTGCCTGGACACGTTTAGGGGACGGCTACACCTTC. Protein sequence: CAWTRLGDGYTF.

The genes are TRBV7-9 and TRBJ2-3; D is undetermined. V was cut by 2 bases and J by 6 bases, with 15 bases left in between. CDR1 SEHNR and CDR2 FQNEAQ come from the germline V gene (reference sequence). The CDR3 is 15 residues long. CDR3 nucleotide sequence: TGTGCCAGCAGCTTAAGGTCGGAGCACCGGGATACGCAGTATTTT. It yields the protein CASSLRSEHRDTQYF.